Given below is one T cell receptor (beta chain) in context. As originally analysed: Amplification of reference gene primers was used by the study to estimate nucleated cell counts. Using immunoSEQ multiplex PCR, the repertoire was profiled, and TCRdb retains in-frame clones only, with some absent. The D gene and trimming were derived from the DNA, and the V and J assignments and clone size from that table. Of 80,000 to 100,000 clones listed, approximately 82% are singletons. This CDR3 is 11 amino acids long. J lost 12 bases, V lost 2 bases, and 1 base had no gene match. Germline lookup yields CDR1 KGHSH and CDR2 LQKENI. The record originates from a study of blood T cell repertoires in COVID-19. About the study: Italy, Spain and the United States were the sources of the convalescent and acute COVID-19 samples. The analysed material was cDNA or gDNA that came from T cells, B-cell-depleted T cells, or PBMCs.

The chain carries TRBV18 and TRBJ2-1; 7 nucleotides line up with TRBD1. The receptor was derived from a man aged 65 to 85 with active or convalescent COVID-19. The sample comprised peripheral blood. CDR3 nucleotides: TGTGCCAGCTCACCAGGGACAGTGCAGTTCTTC. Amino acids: CASSPGTVQFF.